The 18 T cell receptor beta chains given below trace back to one sample, sequenced in a study of blood T cell repertoires in COVID-19. Profiling relied on immunoSEQ multiplex PCR, and the TCRdb table lists in-frame clones only, not all of them. The sample carries about 440,000 clones, roughly nine tenths recorded once. The sequenced sample was PBMCs or T cells enriched from blood (not recorded which). These receptor sequences come from a young woman with acute COVID-19.

This clone has just one count. The chain links TRBV4-3 to TRBJ2-2; the match to TRBD2 covers 9 bases. Germline V gene sequence: CDR1 LGHNA, CDR2 YSLEER. V dropped 4 bases and J dropped 5; count of bases not matched to a gene: 8. This CDR3 has 16 residues. CDR3 sequence: CASSRAGTSKTGELFF. CDR3 nucleotide sequence: TGCGCCAGCAGCCGCGCCGGGACTAGCAAGACCGGGGAGCTGTTTTTT.

V is TRBV9 and J is TRBJ2-7, with D perhaps matching TRBD2 (5 bases). Trimming took 3 bases from V and 1 from J, leaving 14 bases between them. Germline loops: CDR1 SGDLS, CDR2 YYNGEE. The CDR3 is 15 residues long. The CDR3 nucleotides read TGTGCCAGCAGCGGGGGAGAGTCCTTATCCTACGAGCAGTACTTC. Translated: CASSGGESLSYEQYF.

The V and J genes are TRBV9 and TRBJ2-7; TRBD2 matches 8 bases. This CDR3 is 14 amino acids long. Germline CDR1 and CDR2: SGDLS and YYNGEE. Losses at the gene ends were 0 bases for V and 6 bases for J; bases not matched to a gene: 5. As DNA, the CDR3 is TGTGCCAGCAGCGTAGAATCGGGGGGGACCGAGCAGTACTTC. Protein: CASSVESGGTEQYF.

The V call is TRBV29-1, the J call TRBJ2-5; D may be TRBD2 (5 bases). Germline CDR1 is SQVTM and CDR2 is ANQGSEA. CDR3 length equals 16 residues. Trimming stripped 7 bases from V and 0 bases from J, with 21 bases between. The CDR3 reads CSARRGYQRNQETQYF. The CDR3 bases are TGCAGCGCAAGGCGAGGGTATCAGCGGAACCAAGAGACCCAGTACTTC.

This chain links TRBV5-1 with TRBJ2-1; 13 bases fit TRBD2. Losses at the gene ends were 5 bases for V and 9 bases for J; bases not matched to a gene: 8. The CDR3 has 15 amino acids. Germline CDR1 reads SGHRS; CDR2 reads YFSETQ. In DNA, the CDR3 is TGCGCCAGCAGAAAGGGACTAGCGGGAATGGGTGAGCAGTTCTTC. This encodes CASRKGLAGMGEQFF.

V is TRBV18 and J is TRBJ2-7; D call uncertain. Trimming stripped 2 bases from V and 2 bases from J, with 10 bases between. CDR1 and CDR2 from the germline V gene are KGHSH and LQKENI. The CDR3 totals 14 residues. CDR3: CASSPTAKTYEQYF. CDR3 coding DNA: TGTGCCAGCTCACCAACCGCTAAAACCTACGAGCAGTACTTC.

V gene TRBV4-3 combines with J gene TRBJ2-1; D is perhaps TRBD2 (5 bases). V dropped 0 bases and J dropped 15 bases, with 30 bases sitting between them. The CDR3 covers 18 residues. In germline, CDR1 is LGHNA, CDR2 YSLEER. CDR3 bases: TGCGCCAGCAGCCAAGAAAGGGATAGAATTGCGGACTTGCGAGTGCTGTTCTTC. Translated: CASSQERDRIADLRVLFF.

The J gene is TRBJ2-1, the V gene TRBV28, with TRBD1 as a possible D gene (5 bases). V shed 1 base and J shed 5 bases, with 6 bases lying between them. There are 13 residues in the CDR3. Per the germline V gene, CDR1 is MDHEN and CDR2 is SYDVKM. The CDR3 DNA is TGTGCCAGCAGTTTATACAGGAACAATGAGCAGTTCTTC. This sequence encodes CASSLYRNNEQFF.

This clone appeared once. The genes are TRBV30 and TRBJ1-3; D might be TRBD1 (6 bases). Germline-derived CDR1 and CDR2 are GTSNPN and SVGIG (reference sequence). The CDR3 is 13 amino acids. The ends were cut back, 8 bases at V and 3 bases at J, with 14 bases in the middle. CDR3 bases: TGTGCCCGGACTACAGGGCATGGAAACACCATATATTTT. Amino acids: CARTTGHGNTIYF.

The rearrangement uses TRBV12-3 or TRBV12-4 and TRBJ2-3, with D possibly being TRBD2 (5 bases). The CDR3 sequence is 13 residues long. V was shortened by 3 bases and J by 10 bases, with 14 bases between the two germline ends. CDR3 DNA sequence: TGTGCCAGCAGTTTCGGCCCGGGGATGGCGCAGTATTTT. It yields the protein CASSFGPGMAQYF.

The chain joins TRBV28 to TRBJ1-1; D not certain. Between the trimmed V and J ends, which lost 2 bases and 5 bases, there was a span of 6 bases. The length of the CDR3 is 12 residues. CDR1 and CDR2 from the germline V gene are MDHEN and SYDVKM. Here the CDR3 DNA reads TGTGCCAGCAGTTTAGCGCAAACTGAAGCTTTCTTT. It codes for CASSLAQTEAFF.

This clone was detected only once. The chain links TRBV2 to TRBJ2-3, with D unclear. Germline V gives CDR1 SNHLY, CDR2 FYNNEI. V lost 3 bases and J lost 7, with 5 bases in between. The CDR3 length is 11 residues. The CDR3 region has the DNA TGTGCCAGCAGTGACGGGTATACGCAGTATTTT. It codes for CASSDGYTQYF.

V gene TRBV28 combines with J gene TRBJ2-7; 12 bases fit TRBD2. The CDR3 sequence is 15 residues long. Germline trimming cut 2 bases from V and 4 bases from J; bases unmatched to any gene: 3. Germline V CDR1 and CDR2: MDHEN, SYDVKM. The CDR3 region has the DNA TGTGCCAGCAGTTTAGGGACTAGCGGGCAGTACGAGCAGTACTTC. Residues: CASSLGTSGQYEQYF. The whole variable domain, filled in from reference TRBV28 and TRBJ2-7, reads DVKVTQSSRYLVKRTGEKVFLECVQDMDHENMFWYRQDPGLGLRLIYFSYDVKMKEKGDIPEGYSVSREKKERFSLILESASTNQTSMYLCASSLGTSGQYEQYFGPGTRLTVT.

The chain carries TRBV2 and TRBJ2-5; D is possibly TRBD1 (5 bases). This CDR3 contains 14 residues. Trimming pared 4 bases from V and 0 bases from J, leaving 9 bases between. Looked up from germline, CDR1 is SNHLY and CDR2 is FYNNEI. The CDR3 region has the DNA TGTGCCAGCAGTGTAAGCAGGGACCAAGAGACCCAGTACTTC. This gives the protein CASSVSRDQETQYF.

The chain links TRBV11-2 to TRBJ2-1; TRBD2 matches at 9 bases. V lost 1 base and J lost 8; bases outside the gene matches: 6. There are 15 residues in the CDR3. CDR1 and CDR2 from the germline V gene are SGHAT and FQNNGV. CDR3 region: CASSLGLAGLDEQFF. CDR3 sequence (DNA): TGTGCCAGCAGCTTAGGGCTAGCGGGACTTGATGAGCAGTTCTTC.

The rearrangement joins TRBV9 to TRBJ1-4; perhaps TRBD1 as D (5 bases). Germline V lookup: CDR1 SGDLS, CDR2 YYNGEE. V gave up 2 bases and J gave up 8 bases, with 13 bases separating them. The CDR3 is made up of 14 amino acids. In DNA form, the CDR3 reads TGTGCCAGCAGCGTCGGAGAACCAGGGGAAAAACTGTTTTTT. This codes for CASSVGEPGEKLFF.

The chain joins TRBV30 to TRBJ1-2; 8 bases fit TRBD1. The CDR3 consists of 15 residues. V lost 2 bases to trimming and J lost 3 bases; unmatched junction nucleotides: 8. The germline CDR1 and CDR2 sequences are GTSNPN and SVGIG (reference sequence). The CDR3 is CAWSFQPGGYYGYTF. For the CDR3, the DNA is TGTGCCTGGAGTTTCCAACCAGGGGGCTACTATGGCTACACCTTC.

V gene TRBV2 combines with J gene TRBJ1-3; D remains unclear. CDR1 SNHLY and CDR2 FYNNEI come from the germline V gene. This CDR3 region has 12 residues. The V and J ends lost 5 bases and 4 bases respectively, with 6 bases between them. CDR3 sequence: CASSTRGNTIYF. CDR3 DNA: TGTGCCAGCAGTACTAGGGGAAACACCATATATTTT.